This T cell receptor (beta chain) was profiled in a study of blood T cell repertoires in COVID-19 (dated by TCRdb to 2020 to 2022). For the study in its entirety: Samples from collaborators originated in the United States, Italy and Spain and spanned both the acute and convalescent phases of COVID-19. The material from the prospective study consisted of cDNA or gDNA derived from T cells, B-cell-depleted T cells, or PBMCs. Deeply sampled blood TCRbeta repertoires from subjects exposed to, actively infected with, or recovered from COVID-19 were included in the dataset. The repertoires were made available in a free public database intended to serve as a resource for research on the immune response to SARS-CoV-2. Samples were obtained from the ongoing ImmuneRACE study (first 160 participants) and from 950 to 1,500 subjects provided by 6 global collaborators. A de-identified subject ID, COVID-19 status, age in years and sex were almost always included in the sample metadata. Where available, HLA class I and class II types were taken from metadata supplied by the sample provider and were not determined by assay-based typing. Findings and caveats that apply to the study as a whole: How much clinical and demographic metadata was included differed by source and by participant, and the metadata was provided uncurated.

The immunoSEQ Assay, a bias-controlled multiplex PCR, was used to amplify TCRbeta CDR3 regions from genomic DNA. In the authors' own workflow: The number of nucleated cells in each sample was estimated from the amplification of reference gene primers within the assay. Sequence reads were collapsed and filtered to measure the absolute abundance of every unique TCRbeta CDR3 rearrangement. For each sample, productive Simpson clonality was calculated by taking the square root of Simpson's diversity index across productive rearrangements. This is the immuneACCESS table as TCRdb keeps it, with only in-frame sequences that have V and J called. A part of the clones is gone; compared with another copy, unresolved V genes explain less than half, and the rest is unexplained. V, J and clone size were drawn from that table, and D and trimming were deduced from the DNA. Within this sample are around 210,000 clones, with about 85% of them counted one time only. Approximately 0.9% of the sample is held by the ten biggest clonotypes.

The germline V gene provides CDR1 LGHNA and CDR2 YNFKEQ. V ends up 1 base short and J 6 bases short, with an unmatched junction base count of 0. Its CDR3 holds 14 amino acids, cysteine through phenylalanine. Just the 42-base CDR3 DNA is kept, in frame starting at base 1. As concerns this clone: This clone's antigen is unknown. Base qualities are not provided; no much larger clone lies one nucleotide away.

At one collaborating source in Seattle, patients were enrolled during active infection and were followed longitudinally through the course of disease. Collaborating institutions collected whole blood in K2EDTA tubes following their own protocols. For TCRbeta analysis, collaborators shipped samples in one of three forms: frozen whole blood, isolated PBMCs, or DNA extracted from either of those sample types. This receptor chain uses TRBV4-2 and TRBJ1-6, with 7 junctional bases fitting TRBD1. This clonotype originated in a man in his 60s with COVID-19, enrolled during active disease. The sequencing input was peripheral blood. The sequenced DNA: TGTGCCAGCAGCCAAGCAGGGGGTAATTCACCCCTCCACTTT. Protein translation: CASSQAGGNSPLHF.